The rows below give T cell receptor beta chains drawn from one sample of a study of metastatic and nonmetastatic thyroid tumors. MiXCR reprocessed the PCR reads for TCRdb. The sample comprises more than 85,000 clones, 8.6% of which are singletons, and roughly 9% rests with the top ten. What was sequenced was blood. The source is a female donor with papillary thyroid cancer or a benign thyroid nodule (not recorded which). Some clones in this sample may be carry-over from other donors' samples. Both conserved end residues are part of each CDR3. The D gene is left open where the match is weak. Size is omitted from some rows. Given values are once, few, many or a class for expanded clones.

>TRBD2|TRBV20-1|many|TRBJ2-1|16
CSANPIAGLSYNEQFF
TGCAGTGCTAACCCCATAGCGGGGTTATCCTACAATGAGCAGTTCTTC
>-|TRBV20-1|few|TRBJ1-2|14
CSARELQGNYGYTF
TGCAGTGCTAGAGAACTACAGGGTAACTATGGCTACACCTTC
>-|TRBV27|few|TRBJ2-7|15
CASSLLGQEVYEHYF
TGTGCCAGCAGTTTACTGGGGCAGGAGGTCTACGAGCATTACTTC
>-|TRBV6-5|few|TRBJ1-3|16
CASSYSFGETGNTIYF
TGTGCCAGCAGTTACTCGTTCGGGGAGACTGGAAACACCATATATTTT
>-|TRBV18|many|TRBJ1-3|16
CASSPPSQASGNTIYF
TGTGCCAGCTCACCACCGTCCCAGGCCTCTGGAAACACCATATATTTT
>-|TRBV29-1|many|TRBJ2-2|13
CSGQIPNTGELFF
TGCAGCGGGCAGATCCCGAACACCGGGGAGCTGTTTTTT
>TRBD1|TRBV3-1|many|TRBJ1-6|17
CASSQGAPGQGGSPLHF
TGTGCCAGCAGCCAAGGGGCCCCGGGACAGGGGGGTTCACCCCTCCACTTT
>-|TRBV28|-|TRBJ1-2|14
CASSRPSPNYGYTF
TGTGCCAGCAGCCGGCCGTCTCCTAACTATGGCTACACCTTC
>-|TRBV2|many|TRBJ2-7|10
CASTLYEQYF
TGTGCCAGCACCCTCTACGAGCAGTACTTC
>TRBD2|TRBV7-3|-|TRBJ2-3|18
CASSLRTSGGSSTDTQYF
TGTGCCAGCAGCTTAAGGACTAGCGGGGGGTCTAGCACAGATACGCAGTATTTT
>TRBD2|TRBV27|-|TRBJ2-3|13
CATLSGGTDTQYF
TGTGCCACCCTTAGCGGGGGCACAGATACGCAGTACTTT
>-|TRBV24-1|many|TRBJ2-5|15
CATSDFRDSGETQYF
TGTGCCACCAGTGATTTCCGAGACAGCGGGGAGACCCAGTACTTC
>-|TRBV5-4|many|TRBJ1-5|14
CASSADLGNQPQHF
TGTGCCAGCAGCGCGGACCTAGGCAATCAGCCCCAGCATTTT
>-|TRBV13|many|TRBJ2-7|14
CASSLGAAAYEQYF
TGTGCCAGCAGCTTAGGGGCAGCCGCCTACGAGCAGTACTTC
>-|TRBV9|-|TRBJ2-5|13
CASSVDSWETQYF
TGTGCCAGCAGCGTAGACAGCTGGGAGACCCAGTACTTC
>-|TRBV7-9|many|TRBJ1-2|15
CASSLAVREVQGYTF
TGTGCCAGCAGCTTAGCTGTCAGGGAGGTTCAAGGCTACACCTTC
>-|TRBV7-6|many|TRBJ2-3|16
CASSLVEGASGDTQYF
TGTGCCAGCAGCTTAGTGGAGGGGGCGTCGGGAGATACGCAGTATTTT
>-|TRBV2|many|TRBJ2-2|13
CASATENTGELFF
TGTGCCAGCGCAACAGAAAACACCGGGGAGCTGTTTTTT
>TRBD1|TRBV11-2|many|TRBJ1-1|15
CASSRHRGLTTEAFF
TGTGCCAGCAGCCGCCACAGGGGGCTAACCACTGAAGCTTTCTTT
>-|TRBV20-1|many|TRBJ1-3|13
CSATGRAGNTIYF
TGCAGTGCGACCGGGAGGGCCGGAAACACCATATATTTT
>-|TRBV15|many|TRBJ1-1|13
CATSREEYTEAFF
TGTGCCACCAGCAGAGAGGAGTACACTGAAGCTTTCTTT
>TRBD1|TRBV10-2|-|TRBJ1-2|12
CACQGQLYGYTF
TGCGCCTGTCAGGGACAGCTCTATGGCTACACCTTC
>-|TRBV5-6|many|TRBJ1-1|14
CASSTVAGYTEAFF
TGTGCCAGCAGCACAGTCGCCGGGTACACTGAAGCTTTCTTT
>-|TRBV11-3|many|TRBJ2-7|16
CASSPSTGALAYEQYF
TGTGCCAGCAGCCCTTCGACAGGAGCTTTAGCCTACGAGCAGTACTTC
>-|TRBV7-9|many|TRBJ2-7|12
CASSLLGVEQYF
TGTGCCAGCAGCCTCTTGGGGGTTGAGCAGTACTTC
>-|TRBV6-5|many|TRBJ2-3|16
CASSYSGASGEDTQYF
TGTGCCAGCAGTTACTCAGGGGCCTCCGGGGAAGATACGCAGTATTTT
>TRBD1|TRBV6-1|few|TRBJ2-7|13
CASTRTGYLEQYF
TGTGCCAGCACTAGGACAGGGTATCTCGAGCAGTACTTC
>-|TRBV20-1|-|TRBJ1-2|11
CSASFYYGYTF
TGCAGTGCTAGTTTCTATTATGGCTACACCTTC
>TRBD1|TRBV7-8|many|TRBJ1-4|17
CASSLRGTGGGNEKLFF
TGTGCCAGCAGCTTGAGGGGAACAGGGGGCGGGAATGAAAAACTGTTTTTT
>-|TRBV19|few|TRBJ2-7|13
CASNSGVWDEQYF
TGTGCCAGTAATTCAGGAGTGTGGGACGAGCAGTACTTC